Shown below are 14 T cell receptor beta chains from a single sample sequenced in a study of pediatric ulcerative colitis. Here immunoSEQ multiplex PCR was the method, and the copy in TCRdb shows in-frame clones only, minus some. The sample holds roughly 64,000 clones, 85% to 90% seen once. Sequenced sample: blood. All receptors derive from a boy aged 5-17 years with severe ulcerative colitis.

This clone has only one observation. The J gene is TRBJ2-2, the V gene TRBV7-9, with D hard to call. The CDR3 is 14 amino acids. CDR1 is SEHNR, CDR2 FQNEAQ, per germline (reference sequence). The V end was cut by 6 bases, the J end by 1 base, with 9 bases between. The CDR3 coding sequence is TGTGCCAGCAGTGGGGATATGAACACCGGGGAGCTGTTTTTT. Residues: CASSGDMNTGELFF.

The chain is built from TRBV6-5 and TRBJ2-1; tentative D call: TRBD1 (6 bases). The germline gives CDR1 MNHEY, CDR2 SVGAGI. V was shortened by 6 bases and J by 0 bases, with 12 bases between the two germline ends. The CDR3 sequence is 15 residues long. The CDR3 sequence: CASSPDSVSYNEQFF. In nucleotides, the CDR3 is TGTGCCAGCAGCCCGGACAGCGTCTCCTACAATGAGCAGTTCTTC.

This chain connects TRBV11-1 to TRBJ2-3, with D hard to call. Germline loops: CDR1 SGHAT, CDR2 FQDESV (reference sequence). CDR3 length: 13 amino acids. V gave up 1 base and J gave up 2 bases, with 4 bases separating them. The CDR3 region is CASSLGVTDTQYF. As DNA, the CDR3 is TGTGCCAGCAGCTTAGGAGTCACAGATACGCAGTATTTT.

The rearrangement uses TRBV21-1 and TRBJ1-5; no check of the table's D call, TRBD1, against the DNA was made. TRBV21-1 is a pseudogene segment. The CDR3 loop spans 13 amino acids. This chain's CDR3 is CASSQGFHQPQHF. The CDR3 DNA sequence: TGTGCCAGCAGCCAGGGGTTTCATCAGCCCCAGCATTTT.

DNA for the CDR3: TGTGCCAGCAGCCCGGGGGCTAGCTCCTACAATGAGCAGTTCTTC. Translation gives CASSPGASSYNEQFF. The chain uses TRBV11-3 and TRBJ2-1, with D tentatively TRBD1 or TRBD2 (6 bases each). The CDR3 length is 15 residues. Germline CDR1 SGHNT, CDR2 YENEEA. Trimming pared 5 bases from V and 0 bases from J, leaving 11 bases between.

The chain recombines TRBV10-3 with TRBJ1-1, with no clear D. Germline lookup yields CDR1 ENHRY and CDR2 SYGVKD. V lost 5 bases, J lost 1 base, and 8 bases lay in between. CDR3 size: 13 residues. The CDR3 coding sequence is TGTGCCATCAGTCGTCAGGAGAACACTGAAGCTTTCTTT. Protein sequence: CAISRQENTEAFF.

This sequence joins TRBV15 and TRBJ1-5; maybe TRBD1 (6 bases). Germline V gives CDR1 LNHNV, CDR2 YYDKDF (reference sequence). Trimming took 3 bases from V and 4 from J, leaving 16 bases between them. This CDR3 comprises 16 residues. CDR3 DNA sequence: TGTGCCACCAGCAGCGGGGGCCCGGAGAGTAATCAGCCCCAGCATTTT. It specifies CATSSGGPESNQPQHF.

This clone was observed a few times. The rearrangement joins TRBV27 to TRBJ1-2; 9 bases align to TRBD1. The J segment lost 4 bases and the V segment lost 6 bases, leaving 6 bases of the junction unmatched. This CDR3 contains 14 residues. Germline CDR1 MNHEY, CDR2 SMNVEV (reference sequence). CDR3 in DNA: TGTGCCAGCAGACTACAGGGGGCAGGCTATGGCTACACCTTC. Translating it yields CASRLQGAGYGYTF.

The J gene is TRBJ2-3, the V gene TRBV18; 11 bases agree with TRBD2. The germline gives CDR1 KGHSH, CDR2 LQKENI. The CDR3 has 15 amino acids. V lost 8 bases and J lost 6; bases outside the gene matches: 10. CDR3 sequence: CASTRLAGSPDTQYF. As DNA, the CDR3 is TGTGCCAGCACGCGACTAGCGGGGTCCCCGGATACGCAGTATTTT.

The chain employs TRBV27 and TRBJ2-1, with 7 bases fitting TRBD2. V shed 6 bases and J 10 bases; nucleotides not matched to a gene: 9. This CDR3 is 13 amino acids long. Germline V gene data show CDR1 as MNHEY and CDR2 as SMNVEV (reference sequence). The CDR3 DNA is TGTGCCAGCAGGACGCTAGCGGCAGGGGAGCAGTTCTTC. Its translation: CASRTLAAGEQFF.

The chain is built from TRBV27 and TRBJ2-7, with 11 bases aligning to TRBD1. This CDR3 contains 15 residues. Germline CDR1 reads MNHEY; CDR2 reads SMNVEV (reference sequence). Trimming cost V 5 bases and J 6 bases; bases outside gene matches: 9. CDR3 coding DNA: TGTGCCAGCAGTCTTATGTCCGGGACAGGGGGCGAGCAGTACTTC. Its protein is CASSLMSGTGGEQYF.

This chain connects TRBV5-4 to TRBJ2-5; 12 bases line up with TRBD2. This CDR3 comprises 19 residues. Germline-derived CDR1 and CDR2 are SGHNT and YYREEE (reference sequence). V was clipped by 2 bases and J by 2 bases; unmatched bases: 13. The CDR3 reads CASSFLVETSGRGQETQYF. The CDR3, as DNA: TGTGCCAGCAGCTTCTTGGTCGAGACTAGCGGGAGAGGTCAAGAGACCCAGTACTTC.

V usage is TRBV5-6 and J usage is TRBJ1-1, with 7 bases identical to TRBD1. Germline CDR1 SGHDT, CDR2 YYEEEE. The length of the CDR3 is 15 residues. Trimming cost V 4 bases and J 4 bases; bases outside gene matches: 10. CDR3 amino acids: CASSPISDRATEAFF. CDR3 nucleotide sequence: TGTGCCAGCAGCCCTATAAGCGACAGGGCCACTGAAGCTTTCTTT.

The chain recombines TRBV19 with TRBJ1-1, with D possibly matching TRBD1 (6 bases). CDR1 and CDR2 (germline): LNHDA, SQIVND (reference sequence). CDR3 length equals 13 residues. V was shortened by 6 bases and J by 4 bases, with 12 bases between the two germline ends. Here the CDR3 reads CASSLGGRTEAFF. The CDR3 DNA sequence: TGTGCCAGTAGCCTAGGGGGACGCACTGAAGCTTTCTTT. The variable domain in full, with the rest retrieved from reference TRBV19 and TRBJ1-1, is DGGITQSPKYLFRKEGQNVTLSCEQNLNHDAMYWYRQDPGQGLRLIYYSQIVNDFQKGDIAEGYSVSREKKESFPLTVTSAQKNPTAFYLCASSLGGRTEAFFGQGTRLTVV.